These 29 T cell receptor beta chains were sequenced from one sample in a study of T-cell memory formation after mild COVID-19. TCRdb called the 5' RACE reads again in MiXCR, with one record for every CDR3 protein. The sample records just over 350,000 distinct CDR3 sequences, about 15% being singletons. Material for sequencing was PBMCs or a T cell subset sorted from them (not recorded which). Source of these receptors: a young man who had mild COVID-19 (a few samples of this study predate the infection). Cell type and time point are not known.

The chain is built from TRBV9 and TRBJ1-6; D unclear. Trimming pared 1 base from V and 7 bases from J, leaving 3 bases between. The CDR3 is 12 residues long. Germline-derived CDR1 and CDR2 are SGDLS and YYNGEE. CDR3: CASSVMNSPLHF. CDR3 DNA sequence: TGTGCCAGCAGCGTAATGAATTCACCCCTCCACTTT.

J is TRBJ2-5 and V is TRBV7-2; weak D call: TRBD2 (7 bases). This CDR3 contains 15 residues. V lost 0 bases to trimming and J lost 5 bases, with 13 bases between them. From germline, CDR1 is SGHTA and CDR2 FQGNSA. CDR3 sequence reads: CASSLAGGARETQYF. The CDR3 DNA is TGTGCCAGCAGCTTAGCTGGGGGGGCGAGGGAGACCCAGTACTTC.

This clonotype has just a few counts. The genes are TRBV7-9 and TRBJ1-1; 10 positions agree with TRBD1. Germline values: CDR1 SEHNR, CDR2 FQNEAQ (reference sequence). The CDR3 sequence is 16 residues long. V trimming: 4 bases; J trimming: 4 bases; junction bases outside the gene matches: 9. The DNA of the CDR3 is TGTGCCAGCAGCTCTCCGGGACAGGGGAGGGTCACTGAAGCTTTCTTT. Its protein is CASSSPGQGRVTEAFF.

The chain has TRBV12-3 or TRBV12-4 and TRBJ2-1, with D maybe TRBD2 (6 bases). V was clipped by 6 bases and J by 10 bases, with 10 bases between them. This CDR3 is built from 11 residues. DNA for the CDR3: TGTGCCAGCAGGGCGGGGACGGAGCAGTTCTTC. This encodes CASRAGTEQFF.

In this sample, this clonotype turned up a few times. This chain's CDR3 is CASSFFGTDQPQHF. Written as DNA, the CDR3 is TGCGCCAGCAGCTTCTTTGGGACAGATCAGCCCCAGCATTTT. V is TRBV5-1 and J is TRBJ1-5; TRBD1 matches 7 bases. The CDR3 extends over 14 amino acids. V shed 2 bases and J 5 bases; nucleotides not matched to a gene: 4. Germline V gene data show CDR1 as SGHRS and CDR2 as YFSETQ.

This clonotype has only a few counts. V is TRBV7-9 and J is TRBJ1-2; no clear D. The CDR3 loop spans 14 amino acids. In germline, CDR1 is SEHNR, CDR2 FQNEAQ (reference sequence). Trimming cost V 6 bases and J 11 bases, with 22 bases left between them. This CDR3 is CASSTMGLSLGYTF. The CDR3 region has the DNA TGTGCCAGCAGTACAATGGGGTTGTCCCTTGGTTACACCTTC.

The chain links TRBV5-4 to TRBJ2-2; 9 bases align to TRBD2. V shed 4 bases and J 4 bases; nucleotides not matched to a gene: 14. The CDR3 is made up of 18 amino acids. The germline gives CDR1 SGHNT, CDR2 YYREEE (reference sequence). The CDR3: CASSPEGAGGLATGELFF. CDR3 DNA: TGTGCCAGCAGCCCCGAGGGGGCGGGGGGGCTGGCCACCGGGGAGCTGTTTTTT.

This chain links TRBV6-5 with TRBJ2-6; D remains unclear. Germline V gene data show CDR1 as MNHEY and CDR2 as SVGAGI. The CDR3 consists of 15 residues. V lost 6 bases, J lost 1 base, and 10 bases lay in between. CDR3: CASSAYQSGANVLTF. The CDR3 bases are TGTGCCAGCAGCGCCTACCAGTCTGGGGCCAACGTCCTGACTTTC.

V gene TRBV28 combines with J gene TRBJ2-7, with D tentatively TRBD1 (6 bases). Germline V gene data show CDR1 as MDHEN and CDR2 as SYDVKM. The CDR3 runs to 14 residues. Trimming took off 4 bases at V and 6 bases at J, with 16 bases between the two ends. The CDR3 protein is CASSSVQGVSEQYF. The CDR3 DNA follows: TGTGCCAGCAGTTCAGTACAGGGAGTCTCCGAGCAGTACTTC.

The chain joins TRBV3-1 to TRBJ2-2; no clear D gene. CDR1 and CDR2 from the germline V gene are LGHDT and YNNKEL (reference sequence). There are 16 residues in the CDR3. V shed 2 bases and J shed 4 bases, with 14 bases lying between them. The CDR3 region is CASSQYPRKITGELFF. The DNA for the CDR3 is TGTGCCAGCAGCCAATACCCCCGCAAGATCACCGGGGAGCTGTTTTTT.

This clonotype was seen a few times. The chain recombines TRBV20-1 with TRBJ2-1; D not certain. The CDR3 runs 14 residues. From germline, CDR1 is DFQATT and CDR2 SNEGSKA (reference sequence). V was cut by 3 bases and J by 8 bases, with 17 bases left in between. The CDR3 region has the DNA TGCAGTGCTAGCTCCCGGTTTATCATCGATGAGCAGTTCTTC. This translates into CSASSRFIIDEQFF.

This clonotype was recorded a few times. J is TRBJ2-7 and V is TRBV6-2 or TRBV6-3; 9 bases line up with TRBD2. The germline gives CDR1 MNHEY, CDR2 SVGEGT. V dropped 3 bases and J dropped 0; count of bases not matched to a gene: 9. The CDR3 sequence is 17 residues long. The CDR3 sequence is CASSYPTSGESSYEQYF. The CDR3 nucleotides read TGTGCCAGCAGTTATCCGACTAGCGGCGAAAGCTCCTACGAGCAGTACTTC.

The sample holds a few counts of this clonotype. V gene TRBV28 combines with J gene TRBJ1-1; D uncertain. V was pared by 5 bases and J by 1 base, with 5 bases between. The germline V gene encodes CDR1 MDHEN and CDR2 SYDVKM. The CDR3 runs 12 residues. In DNA form, the CDR3 reads TGTGCCAGCAGTACAGAGAACACTGAAGCTTTCTTT. It is translated as CASSTENTEAFF.

This chain uses TRBV5-1 with TRBJ2-1; D not certain. Trimming cost V 2 bases and J 0 bases, with 12 bases left between them. The germline gives CDR1 SGHRS, CDR2 YFSETQ. The CDR3 loop spans 16 amino acids. Here the CDR3 DNA reads TGCGCCAGCAGCTTCACCATGGGAAGCTCCTACAATGAGCAGTTCTTC. Protein sequence: CASSFTMGSSYNEQFF.

The genes are TRBV28 and TRBJ1-6; 7 nucleotides agree with TRBD1. Germline trimming cut 6 bases from V and 8 bases from J; bases unmatched to any gene: 4. Per the germline V gene, CDR1 is MDHEN and CDR2 is SYDVKM. The CDR3 totals 13 residues. CDR3 in DNA: TGTGCCAGCAGGGCAACAGGGGATTCACCCCTCCACTTT. It is translated as CASRATGDSPLHF.

The genes are TRBV7-2 and TRBJ1-5; 12 bases are shared with TRBD1. The V segment lost 5 bases and the J segment 7 bases; nucleotides outside the gene matches: 15. Germline CDR1 reads SGHTA; CDR2 reads FQGNSA. CDR3 length: 18 residues. Here the CDR3 reads CASSPGGTGGEVGQPQHF. The CDR3 DNA reads as TGTGCCAGCAGCCCCGGGGGGACAGGGGGCGAAGTTGGCCAGCCCCAGCATTTT.

This clonotype was detected a few times. The chain links TRBV25-1 to TRBJ2-3, with D possibly matching TRBD2 (5 bases). Trimming left V 4 bases short and J 4 bases short, with 12 bases between. The germline gives CDR1 MGHDK, CDR2 SYGVNS. The CDR3 is made up of 14 amino acids. CDR3 in amino acids: CASSARGEADTQYF. The CDR3, as DNA: TGTGCCAGCAGTGCCCGGGGAGAAGCAGATACGCAGTATTTT. Filled out from reference TRBV25-1 and TRBJ2-3, the complete variable domain reads EADIYQTPRYLVIGTGKKITLECSQTMGHDKMYWYQQDPGMELHLIHYSYGVNSTEKGDLSSESTVSRIRTEHFPLTLESARPSHTSQYLCASSARGEADTQYFGPGTRLTVL.

The rearrangement joins TRBV7-9 to TRBJ1-1, with a possible D match to TRBD1 (6 bases). The V gene's germline CDR1 is SEHNR and CDR2 FQNEAQ (reference sequence). The CDR3 length is 12 residues. Trimming shortened V by 3 bases and J by 9 bases, and 11 bases separated the two germline ends. The CDR3 DNA sequence: TGTGCCAGCAGCTTCCGGGACACCAAAGCTTTCTTT. Its translation: CASSFRDTKAFF.

The chain links TRBV6-1 to TRBJ2-3; D might be TRBD1 (5 bases). The germline CDR1 and CDR2 sequences are MNHNS and SASEGT. Trimming cost V 4 bases and J 0 bases, with 8 bases left between them. This CDR3 contains 14 residues. In DNA, the CDR3 is TGTGCCAGCAGTGTGACAGTAAGCACAGATACGCAGTATTTT. This translates into CASSVTVSTDTQYF.

In this sample, this clonotype turned up a few times. V usage is TRBV20-1 and J usage is TRBJ2-4; possibly TRBD1 for D (6 bases). Trimming removed 3 bases from V and 9 bases from J, with 12 bases in between. The CDR3 length is 12 residues. CDR1 DFQATT and CDR2 SNEGSKA come from the germline V gene (reference sequence). This chain's CDR3 is CSASRQAPIQYF. In DNA form, the CDR3 reads TGCAGTGCTAGCAGACAGGCCCCCATTCAGTACTTC.

This clonotype turned up a few times. The gene calls are TRBV23-1 and TRBJ1-6; D unresolved. TRBV23-1 is assigned to the ORF class and has an uncertain function. The CDR3 sequence is 18 residues long. V was shortened by 0 bases and J by 2 bases, with 14 bases between the two germline ends. CDR3 loop: CASSQSVRFWPYNSPLHF. CDR3 nucleotides: TGCGCCAGCAGTCAATCGGTCCGGTTTTGGCCCTATAATTCACCCCTCCACTTT.

The sample holds many counts of this clonotype. The V call is TRBV11-2, the J call TRBJ2-1, with 8 bases lining up with TRBD2. The CDR3 length is 17 residues. Germline V gives CDR1 SGHAT, CDR2 FQNNGV. Losses at the gene ends were 4 bases for V and 5 bases for J; bases not matched to a gene: 13. CDR3 in DNA: TGTGCCAGCAGCTCCCCTCTGAGCGGGGGATTCGACAATGAGCAGTTCTTC. Translation gives CASSSPLSGGFDNEQFF.

This clonotype occurred a few times. The chain combines TRBV3-1 with TRBJ2-1; D call uncertain. Deletions cut 0 bases from V and 4 bases from J, with 1 base between. Germline assignment: CDR1 LGHDT and CDR2 YNNKEL (reference sequence). The CDR3 sequence is 12 residues long. This chain's CDR3 is CASSQEYNEQFF. For the CDR3, the DNA is TGTGCCAGCAGCCAAGAGTACAATGAGCAGTTCTTC.

This clonotype was observed a handful of times. The V call is TRBV3-1, the J call TRBJ2-4, with D uncertain. CDR3 length equals 13 residues. The V gene lost 2 bases and the J gene lost 0 bases, with 2 bases spanning the gap. Germline CDR1 is LGHDT and CDR2 is YNNKEL (reference sequence). The CDR3 region is CASSQLAKNIQYF. CDR3 bases: TGTGCCAGCAGCCAACTAGCCAAAAACATTCAGTACTTC.

This clonotype was counted between two and nine times. The genes are TRBV3-1 and TRBJ2-7; the match to TRBD2 covers 11 bases. V dropped 0 bases and J dropped 4; count of bases not matched to a gene: 5. Germline V gives CDR1 LGHDT, CDR2 YNNKEL (reference sequence). This CDR3 comprises 16 residues. The CDR3 spells CASSQEWPSGGYEQYF. The CDR3 bases are TGTGCCAGCAGCCAAGAATGGCCTAGCGGGGGGTACGAGCAGTACTTC.

This clonotype occurred a few times. The chain employs TRBV30 and TRBJ1-2; D call uncertain. The ends were cut back, 4 bases at V and 6 bases at J, with 27 bases in the middle. The CDR3 contains 17 residues. Germline loops: CDR1 GTSNPN, CDR2 SVGIG (reference sequence). CDR3 protein: CAWIIWASGERAHGYTF. CDR3 nucleotides: TGTGCCTGGATTATATGGGCATCGGGTGAAAGGGCCCATGGCTACACCTTC.

This chain connects TRBV27 to TRBJ1-2, with D unresolved. Trimming took off 10 bases at V and 2 bases at J, with 17 bases between the two ends. The CDR3 consists of 14 residues. CDR1 is MNHEY, CDR2 SMNVEV, per germline (reference sequence). This CDR3 reads CATTTITGNYGYTF. The CDR3 DNA reads TGTGCCACCACAACGATAACTGGAAACTATGGCTACACCTTC.

This clonotype was observed a few times. The CDR3 here is CASSWWTGINEKLFF. The CDR3 DNA reads as TGCGCCAGCAGCTGGTGGACAGGGATAAATGAAAAACTGTTTTTT. The V call is TRBV5-1, the J call TRBJ1-4; 8 bases align to TRBD1. The junction had 6 bases not matched to a gene; V was cut back by 3 bases and J by 5 bases. The CDR3 is made up of 15 amino acids. Germline values: CDR1 SGHRS, CDR2 YFSETQ.

Only a few counts were recorded for this clonotype. The chain is built from TRBV12-3 or TRBV12-4 and TRBJ2-5; 7 bases match TRBD1. There are 16 residues in the CDR3. V dropped 2 bases and J dropped 1; count of bases not matched to a gene: 7. In DNA, the CDR3 is TGTGCCAGCAGTTTACGGGCAGGGGGTCTCCAAGAGACCCAGTACTTC. It specifies CASSLRAGGLQETQYF.